The 12 T cell receptor beta chains reported below all come from one sample, sequenced in a study of CD8 T cells in Susac syndrome. With random hexamers, reverse transcription was performed on about 0.45 to 1 ug of RNA. TCRdb reprocessed the immunoSEQ multiplex PCR reads via MiXCR and lists one record per CDR3 protein. The sample has fewer than 350,000 distinct CDR3 sequences, approximately 90% seen once; the top ten hold approximately 0.18%. The sequenced material came from CD8+ T cells from PBMCs. The receptors were sampled from a human donor with multiple sclerosis.

This clonotype was counted once. The V and J genes are TRBV7-9 and TRBJ2-7, with 11 bases that match TRBD1. V lost 5 bases and J lost 4; bases outside the gene matches: 7. CDR1 and CDR2 (germline): SEHNR, FQNEAQ (reference sequence). The length of the CDR3 is 15 residues. The CDR3 coding sequence is TGTGCCAGCAGCGGACCGGGACAGGGGGTGTACGAGCAGTACTTC. It encodes CASSGPGQGVYEQYF.

V gene TRBV3-1 combines with J gene TRBJ2-5; TRBD2 aligns across 7 bases. From germline, CDR1 is LGHDT and CDR2 YNNKEL (reference sequence). CDR3 size: 15 residues. J was trimmed by 0 bases and V by 4 bases; bases with no gene match: 5. The chain's CDR3 is CASSRGSGDQETQYF. CDR3 nucleotide sequence: TGTGCCAGCAGCCGAGGAAGCGGGGACCAAGAGACCCAGTACTTC.

This chain joins TRBV14 and TRBJ1-4; no reliable D call. The V and J ends lost 4 bases and 0 bases respectively, with 18 bases between them. This CDR3 region has 18 residues. Germline V gene data show CDR1 as SGHDN and CDR2 as FVKESK. The CDR3 sequence: CASSRAHPVYATNEKLFF. The CDR3 bases are TGTGCCAGCAGCCGCGCCCATCCCGTTTATGCAACTAATGAAAAACTGTTTTTT.

The CDR3 DNA reads as TGTGCCAGCAGTTTAGTAATGGGGGCGAAGGAGCAGTACTTC. Its protein product is CASSLVMGAKEQYF. This rearrangement joins TRBV12-3 or TRBV12-4 to TRBJ2-7; maybe TRBD1 (6 bases). V gave up 1 base and J gave up 7 bases, with 14 bases separating them. The CDR3 extends over 14 amino acids.

The chain links TRBV14 to TRBJ1-6; D may be TRBD1 (5 bases). V was trimmed by 10 bases and J by 4 bases, leaving 11 bases between them. Per the germline V gene, CDR1 is SGHDN and CDR2 is FVKESK. CDR3 size: 13 residues. The CDR3: CAIRQRYNSPLHF. In DNA, the CDR3 is TGTGCCATCCGACAGAGGTATAATTCACCCCTCCACTTT. Drawing the rest from reference TRBV14 and TRBJ1-6, the complete variable domain is EAGVTQFPSHSVIEKGQTVTLRCDPISGHDNLYWYRRVMGKEIKFLLHFVKESKQDESGMPNNRFLAERTGGTYSTLKVQPAELEDSGVYFCAIRQRYNSPLHFGNGTRLTVT.

Ten or more counts support this clonotype. The chain is built from TRBV7-2 and TRBJ1-1; the D is unclear. CDR1 is SGHTA, CDR2 FQGNSA, per germline. V lost 1 base, J lost 4 bases, and 7 bases lay in between. The CDR3 runs 13 residues. The chain's CDR3 is CASSLGYGTEAFF. The DNA of the CDR3 is TGTGCCAGCAGCTTAGGTTATGGCACTGAAGCTTTCTTT.

J is TRBJ2-1 and V is TRBV28, with 9 nucleotides matching TRBD2. The germline V gene encodes CDR1 MDHEN and CDR2 SYDVKM. J lost 7 bases, V lost 5 bases, and 9 bases had no gene match. CDR3 length: 15 amino acids. The CDR3 coding sequence is TGTGCCAGCAGTCTGTTTGTGGCGGGAGGGAATGAGCAGTTCTTC. Translating it yields CASSLFVAGGNEQFF.

This clonotype was found once. J is TRBJ2-1 and V is TRBV7-9; 8 bases fit TRBD2. V gave up 6 bases and J gave up 4 bases; unmatched junction bases: 5. CDR1 and CDR2 from the germline V gene are SEHNR and FQNEAQ (reference sequence). The CDR3 totals 14 residues. The CDR3 DNA sequence: TGTGCCAGCAGAAGCGGGAGAACGTACAATGAGCAGTTCTTC. Translation: CASRSGRTYNEQFF.

The chain is built from TRBV28 and TRBJ2-7; TRBD2 matches at 7 bases. The CDR3 is 14 residues long. V trimming: 5 bases; J trimming: 8 bases; junction bases outside the gene matches: 12. Germline loops: CDR1 MDHEN, CDR2 SYDVKM. In nucleotides, the CDR3 is TGTGCCAGCAGTCATAGGGGAGGGGCGCTCAAGCAGTACTTC. Protein product: CASSHRGGALKQYF.

This sequence joins TRBV5-1 and TRBJ2-7, with D possibly TRBD1 on 5 matching bases. The CDR3 is 14 residues long. Trimming stripped 4 bases from V and 2 bases from J, with 13 bases between. The germline gives CDR1 SGHRS, CDR2 YFSETQ. CDR3 amino acids: CASSPGWGTYEQYF. The CDR3 nucleotides are TGCGCCAGCAGCCCAGGGTGGGGCACCTACGAGCAGTACTTC.

Turning to this clonotype: At one end, the junction sequence differs from germline, possibly due to a read error. This rearrangement joins TRBV6-1 to TRBJ2-5; D ambiguous. In germline, CDR1 is MNHNS, CDR2 SASEGT. The CDR3 is made up of 14 amino acids. CDR3 loop: CASGEDPGPETQYF. The CDR3 DNA follows: TGTGCCAGCGGTGAGGATCCCGGCCCGGAGACCCAGTACTTC.

J is TRBJ2-2 and V is TRBV4-1; no clear D. Per the germline V gene, CDR1 is MGHRA and CDR2 is YSYEKL. The CDR3 consists of 16 residues. V dropped 4 bases and J dropped 1 base, with 13 bases sitting between them. The CDR3 loop is CASSPYVTWNTGELFF. The CDR3 DNA is TGCGCCAGCAGCCCCTATGTCACCTGGAACACCGGGGAGCTGTTTTTT.